This passage covers 7 T cell receptor beta chains from one sample sequenced in a study of beta chain features in type 1 diabetes. For these receptors, no antigen is known. The study reverse transcribed the entire isolated RNA, so it sequenced expressed TCRB transcripts. The data were produced by immunoSEQ multiplex PCR, yet TCRdb's version contains in-frame clones alone and is incomplete. The table shows nearly 350,000 clones, with approximately 9.7% occurring only once. Study results and limitations: TCRB CDR3 length was moderately but significantly reduced in all four CD4+ subsets of Type 1 diabetes patients.

What was sequenced was central memory CD4+ T cells from blood. These receptors were obtained from a young man with type 1 diabetes.

This chain links TRBV11-2 with TRBJ1-6; 9 bases map to TRBD1. The CDR3 covers 14 residues. From germline, CDR1 is SGHAT and CDR2 FQNNGV. Trimming at V came to 4 bases and at J to 9 bases, leaving 4 bases not matched to a gene. CDR3 residues: CASSSRQGGSPLHF. CDR3 bases: TGTGCCAGCAGCTCTAGACAGGGGGGTTCACCCCTCCACTTT.

In its sample, this clone was seen a few times. The V gene is TRBV5-1, the J gene TRBJ2-5, with no clear D. V lost 4 bases and J lost 0, with 7 bases in between. The CDR3 extends over 13 amino acids. The germline V gene encodes CDR1 SGHRS and CDR2 YFSETQ. CDR3 coding DNA: TGCGCCAGCAGCCGACCCTACCAAGAGACCCAGTACTTC. It codes for CASSRPYQETQYF.

This clone was seen a few times. CDR3 amino acids: CASSRDRLYEQYF. CDR3 nucleotides: TGTGCCAGCAGCCGGGACAGACTCTACGAGCAGTACTTC. V usage is TRBV7-6 and J usage is TRBJ2-7; 7 positions match TRBD1. Germline V gives CDR1 SGHVS, CDR2 FNYEAQ. V was clipped by 5 bases and J by 3 bases; unmatched bases: 4. The CDR3 spans 13 residues.

The chain employs TRBV9 and TRBJ1-1; D gene unclear. Trimming removed 6 bases at V and 1 base at J, with 10 bases between. Per the germline V gene, CDR1 is SGDLS and CDR2 is YYNGEE. The CDR3 is 13 amino acids. The CDR3 loop reads CASTLGPNTEAFF. As DNA, the CDR3 is TGTGCCAGCACCTTGGGCCCGAACACTGAAGCTTTCTTT.

The gene calls are TRBV6-5 and TRBJ1-2, with TRBD1 matching 7 bases. The ends lost 8 bases at V and 3 bases at J; junction bases unmatched: 12. Germline values: CDR1 MNHEY, CDR2 SVGAGI. The CDR3 totals 15 residues. The CDR3 nucleotides read TGTGCCAGCGCAGTTCGAGAGCAGGGGGACTATGGCTACACCTTC. Its protein product is CASAVREQGDYGYTF.

This clone was observed a handful of times. This chain connects TRBV10-3 to TRBJ2-1; 8 bases are shared with TRBD1. From germline, CDR1 is ENHRY and CDR2 SYGVKD. The CDR3 is made up of 13 amino acids. J lost 4 bases, V lost 10 bases, and 6 bases had no gene match. CDR3 sequence: CATAGQEYNEQFF. The CDR3 DNA reads as TGTGCCACCGCGGGACAGGAGTACAATGAGCAGTTCTTC.

This clone has more than one count but fewer than ten. The genes are TRBV7-2 and TRBJ2-2; 7 bases match TRBD2. V lost 5 bases to trimming and J lost 1 base; unmatched junction nucleotides: 7. Germline CDR1 SGHTA, CDR2 FQGNSA. The CDR3 totals 16 residues. CDR3 DNA sequence: TGTGCCAGCAGCCCCACCCCTAGCGGGAACACCGGGGAGCTGTTTTTT. Its translation is CASSPTPSGNTGELFF.